These T cell receptor beta chains were read from a single sample in a study of T-cell memory formation after mild COVID-19. Each CDR3 protein gets one entry after TCRdb re-called the 5' RACE reads with MiXCR. The repertoire holds more than 120,000 distinct CDR3 sequences, around 5.8% seen once, with 2% to 2.5% in the top ten. The sequenced sample was PBMCs or a T cell subset sorted from them (not recorded which). These receptor sequences come from an adult woman who had mild COVID-19 (a few samples of this study predate the infection). Cell type and time point are not known. Each CDR3 is given with its conserved first and last residue. D genes are given only for firm matches. Clone size is shown for a subset of rows, as once, few, many or a class of expanded clone.

few,-,TRBV29-1,15,TRBJ2-3,CSARDTQTSTDTQYF,TGCAGCGCCCGGGACACACAAACTAGCACAGATACGCAGTATTTT
few,-,TRBV12-3/TRBV12-4,11,TRBJ2-3,CASSLRNTQYF,TGTGCCAGCAGTTTACGTAATACGCAGTATTTT
many,-,TRBV29-1,16,TRBJ2-6,CSVGGATGQGANVLTF,TGCAGCGTTGGGGGGGCCACAGGGCAGGGGGCCAACGTCCTGACTTTC
-,-,TRBV10-3,14,TRBJ2-3,CAIRAGPSTDTQYF,TGTGCCATCAGGGCGGGACCTAGCACAGATACGCAGTATTTT
-,-,TRBV12-3/TRBV12-4,15,TRBJ2-3,CASSFGDRSTDTQYF,TGTGCCAGCAGTTTCGGAGACAGGAGCACAGATACGCAGTATTTT
-,-,TRBV7-9,16,TRBJ2-2,CASSLVEFRSTGELFF,TGTGCCAGCAGCTTAGTAGAGTTTCGGTCCACCGGGGAGCTGTTTTTT
few,TRBD2,TRBV6-1,16,TRBJ2-3,CASSSQPGRGTDTQYF,TGTGCCAGCAGTTCACAACCAGGGAGGGGTACAGATACGCAGTATTTT
many,TRBD1,TRBV5-1,14,TRBJ2-1,CASSRRQGNNEQFF,TGCGCCAGCTCCCGCCGACAGGGGAACAATGAGCAGTTCTTC
many,-,TRBV5-1,11,TRBJ2-5,CASRAQETQYF,TGCGCCAGCAGGGCACAAGAGACCCAGTACTTC
many,TRBD1,TRBV5-1,14,TRBJ1-1,CASSRDSLDTEAFF,TGCGCCAGCAGCCGGGACAGCTTAGACACTGAAGCTTTCTTT
many,-,TRBV20-1,14,TRBJ1-6,CSARRQSGDSPLHF,TGCAGTGCTAGGAGACAGTCGGGGGATTCACCCCTCCACTTT
-,-,TRBV18,15,TRBJ2-3,CASSPVAASTDTQYF,TGTGCCAGCTCACCGGTTGCGGCGAGCACAGATACGCAGTATTTT
many,TRBD1,TRBV6-6,14,TRBJ2-7,CASSYPDRAREQYF,TGTGCCAGCAGTTACCCGGACAGGGCGAGGGAGCAGTACTTC
many,TRBD2,TRBV3-1,16,TRBJ2-3,CASRPETSGALDTQYF,TGTGCCAGCAGACCTGAGACTAGCGGGGCATTAGATACGCAGTATTTT
many,-,TRBV5-1,18,TRBJ1-1,CATKLTWSGRPENTEAFF,TGCGCCACCAAACTAACTTGGAGCGGTCGCCCAGAGAACACTGAAGCTTTCTTT